These T cell receptor beta chains were read from a single sample in a study of T cell responses to AZD1222 COVID-19 vaccine. Assay: immunoSEQ multiplex PCR; the TCRdb copy retains only in-frame clones and omits some. This sample carries 85,000 to 120,000 clones, about 90% of them seen once, and the ten largest clones take around 5%. Sequenced material: peripheral blood, taken on day 0 of AZD1222 vaccination. These receptors were obtained from an adult in good health. Each CDR3 is given with its conserved first and last residue. The D gene is left open where the match is weak. A row's size may be missing; if present it is once, few, many or a size class.

d_call,j_call,cdr3_length,v_call,clone_size,cdr3_aa,cdr3_nt
-,TRBJ1-2,15,TRBV25-1,-,CASSEGGSSNYGYTF,TGTGCCAGCAGTGAGGGGGGGTCTTCTAACTATGGCTACACCTTC
TRBD1,TRBJ2-4,14,TRBV5-1,-,CASSPTGDQNIQYF,TGCGCCAGCAGCCCAACAGGGGACCAAAACATTCAGTACTTC
TRBD1,TRBJ2-5,14,TRBV7-3,few,CASSPGQGPKTQYF,TGTGCCAGCAGCCCGGGACAGGGTCCCAAGACCCAGTACTTC
-,TRBJ1-1,13,TRBV12-3/TRBV12-4,-,CASSFGGGLEAFF,TGTGCCAGCAGCTTTGGGGGGGGACTGGAAGCTTTCTTT
TRBD1,TRBJ1-4,14,TRBV27,-,CASGEWTGDEKLFF,TGTGCCAGCGGAGAATGGACAGGGGATGAAAAACTGTTTTTT
-,TRBJ2-7,14,TRBV3-1/TRBV3-2,-,CASSHGPALFEQYF,TGTGCCAGCAGCCATGGCCCTGCTCTATTCGAGCAGTACTTC
TRBD1,TRBJ1-6,14,TRBV28,-,CASTLGQANSPLHF,TGTGCCAGCACACTGGGACAGGCGAATTCACCCCTCCACTTT
-,TRBJ1-1,13,TRBV10-3,-,CAISRTVDTEAFF,TGTGCCATCAGTCGGACGGTTGACACTGAAGCTTTCTTT
-,TRBJ2-7,13,TRBV6-5,-,CASTGGSTYEQYF,TGTGCCAGTACCGGAGGGAGTACCTACGAGCAGTACTTC
TRBD2,TRBJ2-5,14,TRBV7-9,-,CASSYHSGTETQYF,TGTGCCAGCAGCTATCATAGCGGGACGGAGACCCAGTACTTC
-,TRBJ1-1,14,TRBV7-9,-,CASSRTGPGTEAFF,TGTGCCAGCAGTCGAACAGGGCCGGGGACTGAAGCTTTCTTT
-,TRBJ1-2,13,TRBV6-5,-,CASSYGGQYGYTF,TGTGCCAGCAGTTACGGGGGCCAATATGGCTACACCTTC
-,TRBJ1-1,15,TRBV27,-,CASSLSSQVNTEAFF,TGTGCCAGCAGTTTATCGTCGCAGGTGAACACTGAAGCTTTCTTT
-,TRBJ1-3,16,TRBV3-1/TRBV3-2,once,CASSQVPSAGGNTIYF,TGTGCCAGCAGCCAAGTTCCCTCGGCGGGCGGAAACACCATATATTTT
TRBD2,TRBJ2-7,15,TRBV12-5,-,CASGLPGSGVYEQYF,TGTGCTAGTGGTTTGCCGGGCAGCGGGGTCTACGAGCAGTACTTC
TRBD1,TRBJ1-1,16,TRBV4-1,-,CASSQGGTGSYTEAFF,TGCGCCAGCAGCCAAGGTGGGACAGGGTCCTACACTGAAGCTTTCTTT
TRBD2,TRBJ2-5,18,TRBV11-2,-,CASSLRASGRILKETQYF,TGTGCCAGCAGCCTCCGAGCCAGCGGGAGAATCCTAAAAGAGACCCAGTACTTC
-,TRBJ2-4,15,TRBV3-1/TRBV3-2,-,CASSQDRSKKNIQYF,TGTGCCAGCAGCCAAGATCGCAGCAAGAAAAACATTCAGTACTTC
-,TRBJ1-2,17,TRBV18,-,CASSSQALISSNYGYTF,TGTGCCAGCTCATCACAGGCTCTGATTTCATCTAACTATGGCTACACCTTC
-,TRBJ1-2,13,TRBV11-1,-,CASSQGGANGYTF,TGTGCCAGCAGCCAGGGAGGGGCGAATGGCTACACCTTC
-,TRBJ2-5,14,TRBV5-1,-,CASSSGTSQETQYF,TGCGCCAGCAGCTCGGGGACATCCCAAGAGACCCAGTACTTC
-,TRBJ1-1,12,TRBV7-9,once,CASSLLGDEAFF,TGTGCCAGCAGCTTATTGGGGGATGAAGCTTTCTTT
-,TRBJ2-7,11,TRBV27,-,CASSPKYEQYF,TGTGCCAGCAGCCCTAAGTACGAGCAGTACTTC
TRBD1,TRBJ1-1,15,TRBV10-3,-,CAISPRTGVDTEAFF,TGTGCCATCAGTCCCAGGACAGGGGTCGACACTGAAGCTTTCTTT
TRBD2,TRBJ2-5,14,TRBV2,-,CASSGLAGGETQYF,TGTGCCAGCAGTGGACTAGCGGGCGGGGAGACCCAGTACTTC
-,TRBJ2-3,13,TRBV6-5,-,CASTRLGTDTQYF,TGTGCCAGCACCCGTTTGGGCACAGATACGCAGTATTTT
-,TRBJ1-5,12,TRBV12-5,once,CASAPGNQPQHF,TGTGCTAGTGCCCCTGGCAATCAGCCCCAGCATTTT
TRBD2,TRBJ2-7,13,TRBV12-3/TRBV12-4,-,CASRLAGAYEQYF,TGTGCCAGCAGACTAGCGGGCGCCTACGAGCAGTACTTC
TRBD2,TRBJ2-1,12,TRBV7-3,-,CASSDSGSIQFF,TGTGCCAGCTCGGATAGCGGGTCTATTCAGTTCTTC
-,TRBJ1-5,14,TRBV3-1/TRBV3-2,once,CASSQAGLNQPQHF,TGTGCCAGCAGCCAAGCGGGGCTCAATCAGCCCCAGCATTTT
-,TRBJ2-7,14,TRBV5-5,-,CASSLEGQSYEQYF,TGTGCCAGCAGCTTGGAAGGGCAAAGCTACGAGCAGTACTTC
-,TRBJ2-7,15,TRBV7-8,-,CASSARLANSYEQYF,TGTGCCAGCAGCGCCCGACTGGCAAACTCCTACGAGCAGTACTTC
TRBD1,TRBJ1-2,14,TRBV10-3,-,CAISVRGQGNGYTF,TGTGCCATCAGTGTCAGGGGACAGGGGAACGGCTACACCTTC
-,TRBJ2-2,15,TRBV9,-,CASSPGGADTGELFF,TGTGCCAGCAGCCCAGGGGGGGCGGACACCGGGGAGCTGTTTTTT
-,TRBJ1-2,13,TRBV6-5,-,CASSPVTNYGYTF,TGTGCCAGCAGCCCCGTGACCAACTATGGCTACACCTTC
-,TRBJ1-2,15,TRBV5-5,-,CASSLAGDGNYGYTF,TGTGCCAGCAGCTTGGCCGGGGACGGCAACTATGGCTACACCTTC
-,TRBJ1-6,16,TRBV5-6,-,CASSLVGGSPNSPLHF,TGTGCCAGCAGCTTGGTTGGGGGATCTCCTAATTCACCCCTCCACTTT
-,TRBJ1-5,11,TRBV12-3/TRBV12-4,-,CASGLNQPQHF,TGTGCCAGCGGCTTGAATCAGCCCCAGCATTTT
-,TRBJ1-1,14,TRBV6-6,-,CASSSTRGDTEAFF,TGTGCCAGCAGTTCCACGAGGGGGGACACTGAAGCTTTCTTT
-,TRBJ1-1,16,TRBV25-1,-,CASSMSFGGKSTEAFF,TGTGCCAGCAGTATGTCGTTCGGTGGAAAGAGCACTGAAGCTTTCTTT
-,TRBJ2-1,15,TRBV19,-,CASSKQGASYNEQFF,TGTGCCAGTAGTAAACAGGGTGCGTCCTACAATGAGCAGTTCTTC
TRBD1,TRBJ2-1,15,TRBV10-1,-,CASSEGQGAWNEQFF,TGCGCCAGCAGTGAGGGACAGGGGGCTTGGAATGAGCAGTTCTTC
-,TRBJ2-1,11,TRBV24-1,-,CATSGGNEQFF,TGTGCCACCAGTGGGGGCAATGAGCAGTTCTTC
-,TRBJ2-2,11,TRBV7-9,-,CASSFTGELFF,TGTGCCAGCAGCTTTACCGGGGAGCTGTTTTTT
-,TRBJ1-5,15,TRBV3-1/TRBV3-2,-,CASSPQGNSNQPQHF,TGTGCCAGCAGCCCCCAGGGGAATAGCAATCAGCCCCAGCATTTT
-,TRBJ1-5,15,TRBV28,-,CASSTYRDSNQPQHF,TGTGCCAGCAGTACATACAGGGATAGCAATCAGCCCCAGCATTTT
-,TRBJ1-2,14,TRBV7-2,-,CASSLVTGDYGYTF,TGTGCCAGCAGCTTAGTCACGGGTGACTATGGCTACACCTTC
TRBD2,TRBJ2-2,15,TRBV9,once,CASSSSGRAPGELFF,TGTGCCAGCAGCTCTAGCGGGAGGGCCCCCGGGGAGCTGTTTTTT
TRBD1,TRBJ1-5,16,TRBV3-1/TRBV3-2,-,CASSQAGTDSNQPQHF,TGTGCCAGCAGCCAGGCCGGGACAGATAGCAATCAGCCCCAGCATTTT
-,TRBJ1-2,11,TRBV6-5,-,CASMENYGYTF,TGTGCCAGCATGGAGAACTATGGCTACACCTTC